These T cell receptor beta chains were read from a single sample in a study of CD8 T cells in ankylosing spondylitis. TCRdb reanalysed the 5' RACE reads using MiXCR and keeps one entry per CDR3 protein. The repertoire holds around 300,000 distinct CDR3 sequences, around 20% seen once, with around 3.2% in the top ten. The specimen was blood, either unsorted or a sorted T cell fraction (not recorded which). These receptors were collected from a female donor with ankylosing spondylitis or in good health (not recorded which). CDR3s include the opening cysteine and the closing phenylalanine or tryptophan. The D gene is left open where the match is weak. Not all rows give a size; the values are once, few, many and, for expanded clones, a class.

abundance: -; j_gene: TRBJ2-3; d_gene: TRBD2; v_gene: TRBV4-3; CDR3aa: CASSQTSGSTDTQYF; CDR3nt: TGCGCCAGCAGCCAGACTAGCGGTAGCACAGATACGCAGTATTTT
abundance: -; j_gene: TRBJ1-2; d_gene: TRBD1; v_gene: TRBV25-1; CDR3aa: CASSAHRGFGYTF; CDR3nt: TGTGCCAGCAGTGCCCACAGGGGGTTTGGCTACACCTTC
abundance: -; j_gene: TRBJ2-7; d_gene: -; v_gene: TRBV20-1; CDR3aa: CSARDPGGGASYEQYF; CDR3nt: TGCAGTGCTAGAGACCCCGGGGGCGGGGCGTCCTACGAGCAGTACTTC
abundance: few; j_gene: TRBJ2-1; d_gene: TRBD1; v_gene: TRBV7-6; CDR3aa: CASSSGQGVYNEQFF; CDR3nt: TGTGCCAGCAGCTCGGGACAGGGTGTCTACAATGAGCAGTTCTTC
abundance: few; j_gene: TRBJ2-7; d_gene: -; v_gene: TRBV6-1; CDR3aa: CASGRTVGYEQYF; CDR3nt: TGTGCCAGCGGGAGGACGGTGGGGTACGAGCAGTACTTC
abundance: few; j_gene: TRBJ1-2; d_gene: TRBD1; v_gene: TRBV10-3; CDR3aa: CAISPSTGGNGYTF; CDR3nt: TGTGCCATCAGCCCTTCCACAGGGGGAAATGGCTACACCTTC
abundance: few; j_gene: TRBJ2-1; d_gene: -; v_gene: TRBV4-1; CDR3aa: CASSQNARGHLSPNYNEQFF; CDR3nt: TGCGCCAGCAGCCAAAATGCTCGGGGCCACCTAAGCCCTAACTACAATGAGCAGTTCTTC
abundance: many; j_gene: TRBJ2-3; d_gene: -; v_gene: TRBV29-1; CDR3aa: CSVERLADTQYF; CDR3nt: TGCAGCGTTGAACGGTTGGCGGATACGCAGTATTTT
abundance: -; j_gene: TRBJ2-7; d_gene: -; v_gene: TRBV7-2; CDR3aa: CASSPTLAQGYEQYF; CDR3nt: TGTGCCAGCAGCCCGACCCTAGCCCAAGGGTACGAGCAGTACTTC
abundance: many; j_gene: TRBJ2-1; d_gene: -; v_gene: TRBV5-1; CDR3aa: CASSLDSDLPNEQFF; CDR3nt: TGCGCCAGCAGCTTGGATTCGGACTTACCGAATGAGCAGTTCTTC
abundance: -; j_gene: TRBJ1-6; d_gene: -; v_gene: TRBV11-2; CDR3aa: CASSLDTGYTMPPLHF; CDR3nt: TGTGCCAGCAGCTTAGATACAGGGTATACGATGCCACCCCTCCACTTT
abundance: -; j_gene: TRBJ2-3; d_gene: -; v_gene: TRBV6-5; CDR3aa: CASSYQRMADTQYF; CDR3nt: TGTGCCAGCAGTTACCAGCGGATGGCAGATACGCAGTATTTT
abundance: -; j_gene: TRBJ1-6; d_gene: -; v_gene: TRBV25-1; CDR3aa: CASSELGSDSPLHF; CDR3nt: TGTGCCAGCAGTGAATTAGGGAGTGATTCACCCCTCCACTTT
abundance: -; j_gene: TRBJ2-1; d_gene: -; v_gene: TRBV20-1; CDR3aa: CSARRGLAEQFF; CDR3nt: TGCAGTGCTAGAAGGGGGTTGGCTGAGCAGTTCTTC
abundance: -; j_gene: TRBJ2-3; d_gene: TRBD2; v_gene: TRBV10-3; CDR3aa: CAIGQLAGGSTDTQYF; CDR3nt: TGTGCCATCGGTCAATTAGCGGGAGGCTCGACAGATACGCAGTATTTT
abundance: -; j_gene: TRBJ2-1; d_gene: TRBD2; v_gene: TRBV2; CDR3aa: CASILSGIPYNEQFF; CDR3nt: TGTGCCAGCATCCTTAGCGGGATTCCCTACAATGAGCAGTTCTTC
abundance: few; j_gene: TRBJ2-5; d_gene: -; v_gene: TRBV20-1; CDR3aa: CSASGLGLGETQYF; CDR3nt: TGCAGTGCTAGCGGTCTAGGCTTAGGGGAGACCCAGTACTTC
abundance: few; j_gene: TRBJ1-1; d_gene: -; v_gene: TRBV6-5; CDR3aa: CASSYSQGEAFF; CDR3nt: TGTGCCAGCAGTTACTCGCAAGGTGAAGCTTTCTTT
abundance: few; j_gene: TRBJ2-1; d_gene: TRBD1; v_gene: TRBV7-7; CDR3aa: CASSRSYRGLVDYNEQFF; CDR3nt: TGTGCTAGCAGCCGAAGTTACAGGGGCCTAGTGGACTACAATGAGCAGTTCTTC
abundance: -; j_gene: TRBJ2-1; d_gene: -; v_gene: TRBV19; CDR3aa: CASSMGVIRNEQFF; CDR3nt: TGTGCCAGTAGTATGGGGGTGATTCGGAATGAGCAGTTCTTC
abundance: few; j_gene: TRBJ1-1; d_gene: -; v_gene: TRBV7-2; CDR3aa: CASSFPGQSTEAFF; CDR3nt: TGTGCCAGCAGCTTCCCGGGACAAAGCACTGAAGCTTTCTTT
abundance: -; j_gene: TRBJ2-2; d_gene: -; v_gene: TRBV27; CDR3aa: CASTGLSGELFF; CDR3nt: TGTGCCAGCACCGGACTCTCCGGGGAGCTGTTTTTT
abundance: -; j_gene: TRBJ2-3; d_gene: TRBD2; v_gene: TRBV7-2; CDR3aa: CASSTPSGRADTQYF; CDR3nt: TGTGCCAGCAGCACCCCTAGCGGGAGGGCCGATACGCAGTATTTT
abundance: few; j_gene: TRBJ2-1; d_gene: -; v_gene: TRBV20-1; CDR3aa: CSARGRAYNEQFF; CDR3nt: TGCAGTGCTAGAGGGAGAGCCTACAATGAGCAGTTCTTC
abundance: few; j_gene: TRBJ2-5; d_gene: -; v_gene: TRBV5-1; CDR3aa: CASSLSPTLQETQYF; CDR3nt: TGCGCCAGCAGCTTGTCGCCTACACTCCAAGAGACCCAGTACTTC
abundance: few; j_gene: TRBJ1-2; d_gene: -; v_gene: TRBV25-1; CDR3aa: CASSEQGIGYTF; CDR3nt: TGTGCCAGCAGTGAGCAGGGAATTGGCTACACCTTC
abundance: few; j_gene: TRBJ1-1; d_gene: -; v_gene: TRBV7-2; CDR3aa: CASSPLGVTNTEAFF; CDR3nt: TGTGCCAGCAGCCCCCTGGGAGTGACGAACACTGAAGCTTTCTTT
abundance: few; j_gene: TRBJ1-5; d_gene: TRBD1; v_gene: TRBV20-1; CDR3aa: CSAAPGGGQPQHF; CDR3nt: TGCAGTGCCGCCCCAGGGGGAGGACAGCCCCAGCATTTT
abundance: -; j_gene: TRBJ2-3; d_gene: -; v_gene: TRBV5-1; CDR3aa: CASSLGYSAIPSTDTQYF; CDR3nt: TGCGCCAGCAGCTTGGGATATTCGGCGATTCCCTCCACAGATACGCAGTATTTT
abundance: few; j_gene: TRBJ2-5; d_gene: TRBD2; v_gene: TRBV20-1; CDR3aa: CSAYSGLAGDGETQYF; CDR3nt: TGCAGTGCTTACTCCGGACTAGCGGGAGATGGGGAGACCCAGTACTTC
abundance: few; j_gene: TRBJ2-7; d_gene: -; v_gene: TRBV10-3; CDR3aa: CAISDEASTYEQYF; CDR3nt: TGTGCCATCAGTGATGAAGCCAGTACCTACGAGCAGTACTTC
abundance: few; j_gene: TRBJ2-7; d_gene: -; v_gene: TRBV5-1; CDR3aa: CASSPDPGYEQYF; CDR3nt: TGCGCCAGCAGCCCCGACCCTGGATACGAGCAGTACTTC
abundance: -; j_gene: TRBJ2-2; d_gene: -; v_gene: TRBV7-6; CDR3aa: CASSLDSGVSTGELFF; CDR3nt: TGTGCCAGCAGCTTAGATTCGGGAGTGTCCACCGGGGAGCTGTTTTTT
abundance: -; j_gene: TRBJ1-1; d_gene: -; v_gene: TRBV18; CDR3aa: CASSPKQDTEAFF; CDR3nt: TGTGCCAGCTCACCGAAACAGGACACTGAAGCTTTCTTT
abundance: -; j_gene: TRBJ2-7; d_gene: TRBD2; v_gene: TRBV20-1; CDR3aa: CSARLAGGVYEQYF; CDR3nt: TGCAGTGCTAGGTTAGCGGGAGGGGTCTACGAGCAGTACTTC
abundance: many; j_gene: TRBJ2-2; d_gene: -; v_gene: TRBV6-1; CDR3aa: CASIGNTNTGELFF; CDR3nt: TGTGCCAGCATAGGGAATACGAACACCGGGGAGCTGTTTTTT
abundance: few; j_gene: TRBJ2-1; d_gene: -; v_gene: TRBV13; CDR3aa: CASSPGPPSEQFF; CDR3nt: TGTGCCAGCAGCCCCGGACCGCCCAGTGAGCAGTTCTTC
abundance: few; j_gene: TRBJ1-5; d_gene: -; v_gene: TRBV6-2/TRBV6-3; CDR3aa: CASRLQGISNQPQHF; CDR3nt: TGTGCCAGCAGACTTCAGGGTATTAGCAATCAGCCCCAGCATTTT
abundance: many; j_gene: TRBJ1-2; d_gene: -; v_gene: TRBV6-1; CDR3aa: CASSRRDLVYGYTF; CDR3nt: TGTGCCAGCAGCCGCCGGGACCTAGTCTATGGCTACACCTTC
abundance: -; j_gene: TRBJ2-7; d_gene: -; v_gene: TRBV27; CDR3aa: CASSLRWQGIYEQYF; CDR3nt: TGTGCCAGCAGTTTAAGGTGGCAGGGAATCTACGAGCAGTACTTC
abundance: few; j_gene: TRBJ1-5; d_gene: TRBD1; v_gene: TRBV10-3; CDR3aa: CAISSQGNQPQHF; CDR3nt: TGTGCCATCAGTTCACAGGGGAATCAGCCCCAGCATTTT
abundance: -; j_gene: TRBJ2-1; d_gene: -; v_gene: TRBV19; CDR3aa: CASSINQDNEQFF; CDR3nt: TGTGCCAGTAGTATTAATCAGGACAATGAGCAGTTCTTC
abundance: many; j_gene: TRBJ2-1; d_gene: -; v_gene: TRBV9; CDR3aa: CASSPTYRNEQFF; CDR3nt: TGTGCCAGCAGCCCCACTTACAGGAATGAGCAGTTCTTC
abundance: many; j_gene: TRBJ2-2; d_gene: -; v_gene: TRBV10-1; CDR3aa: CASSEASINTGELFF; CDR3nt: TGCGCCAGCAGTGAGGCTAGTATAAACACCGGGGAGCTGTTTTTT
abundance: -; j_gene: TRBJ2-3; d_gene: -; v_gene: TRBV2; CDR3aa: CASRLGLPTDTQYF; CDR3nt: TGTGCCAGCAGACTAGGTCTTCCCACAGATACGCAGTATTTT
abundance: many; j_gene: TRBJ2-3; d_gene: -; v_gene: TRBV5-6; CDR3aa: CASSLGSLTDTQYF; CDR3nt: TGTGCCAGCAGCTTGGGATCCCTCACAGATACGCAGTATTTT
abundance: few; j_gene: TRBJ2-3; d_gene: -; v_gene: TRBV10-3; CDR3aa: CAISITMRDTQYF; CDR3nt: TGTGCCATCAGTATCACTATGAGGGATACGCAGTATTTT
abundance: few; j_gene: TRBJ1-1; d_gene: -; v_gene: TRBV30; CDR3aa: CAWSVHRDTEAFF; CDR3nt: TGTGCCTGGAGTGTACACAGGGACACTGAAGCTTTCTTT
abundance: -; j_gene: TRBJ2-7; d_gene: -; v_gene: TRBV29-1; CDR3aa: CSLRTGPYEQYF; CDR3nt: TGCAGCCTCAGGACGGGGCCCTACGAGCAGTACTTC
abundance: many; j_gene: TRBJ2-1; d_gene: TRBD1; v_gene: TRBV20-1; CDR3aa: CSAPAGTGLGNEQFF; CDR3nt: TGCAGTGCTCCAGCCGGGACAGGGCTCGGCAATGAGCAGTTCTTC
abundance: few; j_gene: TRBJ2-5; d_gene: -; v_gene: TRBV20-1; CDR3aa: CSAAGTPLGETQYF; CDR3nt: TGCAGTGCCGCAGGGACCCCCCTTGGGGAGACCCAGTACTTC
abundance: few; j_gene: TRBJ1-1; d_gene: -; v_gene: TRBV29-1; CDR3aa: CSAEGLQVGATEAFF; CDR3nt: TGCAGCGCCGAAGGCCTCCAGGTCGGGGCCACTGAAGCTTTCTTT
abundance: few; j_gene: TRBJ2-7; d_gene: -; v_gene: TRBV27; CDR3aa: CASSSATTYEQYF; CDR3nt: TGTGCCAGCAGTTCCGCGACTACCTACGAGCAGTACTTC
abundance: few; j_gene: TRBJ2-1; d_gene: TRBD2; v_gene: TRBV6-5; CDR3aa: CASSYSGDYNRREQFF; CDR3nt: TGTGCCAGCAGTTACTCGGGGGACTACAATCGAAGGGAGCAGTTCTTC
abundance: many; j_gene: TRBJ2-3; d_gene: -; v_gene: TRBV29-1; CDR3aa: CSVAGASTDTQYF; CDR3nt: TGCAGCGTTGCCGGGGCAAGCACAGATACGCAGTATTTT